This TCR beta chain appears in the sequencing data of a study of shared clonotypes between healthy human individuals. Overall study context: CD4 naive and CD4 memory each took three plates per donor, while CD8 naive took two and CD8 memory one. Points from the study as a whole: Relative to their counterparts shared across all four donors, non-shared clonotypes exhibited diminished generation probabilities. Sorted-subset sequencing was shown by rarefaction to be incomplete despite large depth.

The sorted-subset replicate PCRs were given around 200 ng DNA, which is about 30,000 T cell genomes. TCRdb's table, derived via immunoSEQ multiplex PCR, lists solely in-frame clones and lacks some. The table lists roughly 500,000 clones, roughly 95% of them singletons. Notes on this clone: Its target is unknown.

Germline CDR1 is KGHSH and CDR2 is LQKENI. V gave up 5 bases and J gave up 1 base, with 8 bases separating them. CDR3 size: 13 residues. The genes are TRBV18 and TRBJ1-2, with D maybe TRBD1 (5 bases). The source material was naive CD4+ T cells sorted from blood. Described subset: CD45RA+ positively selected. The receptor was isolated from a woman aged 25 to 39 in good health. The CDR3 DNA sequence: TGTGCCAGCTCAAACGACAGTAACTATGGCTACACCTTC. Amino acids: CASSNDSNYGYTF.